The 27 T cell receptor beta chains below come from one sample, sequenced in a study of identical twins. MiXCR, applied by TCRdb to the 5' RACE reads, yields one record per CDR3 protein. Counted here are 1.5 million to 2 million distinct CDR3 sequences, 25% to 35% occurring once; the ten biggest clones make up about 0.25%. Sequenced material: cord blood. The receptor set was obtained from a newborn girl in good health.

This clonotype appeared a few times. V is TRBV5-1 and J is TRBJ2-1; 8 nucleotides agree with TRBD1. Looked up from germline, CDR1 is SGHRS and CDR2 is YFSETQ. The CDR3 runs 16 residues. V was clipped by 4 bases and J by 6 bases; unmatched bases: 12. CDR3 nucleotide sequence: TGCGCCAGCAGCCGGGGCACGACAGGGGTGGGCAATGAGCAGTTCTTC. Translating it yields CASSRGTTGVGNEQFF.

This chain joins TRBV5-6 and TRBJ1-5; D uncertain. Trimming stripped 0 bases from V and 7 bases from J, with 11 bases between. The CDR3 length is 14 residues. From germline, CDR1 is SGHDT and CDR2 YYEEEE. CDR3 protein: CASSLGRSGQPQHF. The CDR3 DNA is TGTGCCAGCAGCTTGGGTCGGTCCGGGCAGCCCCAGCATTTT.

Comments on this clonotype: A single base separates this from a much larger clone, so it may be a read error. This rearrangement joins TRBV3-1 to TRBJ2-4, with D possibly matching TRBD2 (5 bases). CDR1 LGHDT and CDR2 YNNKEL come from the germline V gene (reference sequence). With 2 bases removed from V and 15 bases from J, the gap between germline ends came to 26 bases. This CDR3 contains 16 residues. CDR3 DNA: TGTGCCAGCAGCCAACGGGCGAGCGGCTCATCCTACGAGCGGTACTTC. The encoded protein is CASSQRASGSSYERYF.

The rearrangement uses TRBV10-2 and TRBJ1-1; the D is unclear. The CDR3 is made up of 12 amino acids. Trimming pared 7 bases from V and 5 bases from J, leaving 11 bases between. In germline, CDR1 is WSHSY, CDR2 SAAADI. Here the CDR3 reads CASTHGETEAFF. The CDR3 nucleotides read TGCGCCAGCACCCACGGGGAGACTGAAGCTTTCTTT.

This clonotype showed up just a few times. CDR3 in amino acids: CSEGSPPSYNEQFF. The CDR3 DNA reads as TGCAGTGAAGGCTCTCCGCCCTCCTACAATGAGCAGTTCTTC. The rearrangement joins TRBV20-1 to TRBJ2-1; D not resolved. V shed 7 bases and J shed 0 bases, with 13 bases lying between them. The CDR3 is 14 amino acids. In germline, CDR1 is DFQATT, CDR2 SNEGSKA (reference sequence).

The count of this clonotype is one. V usage is TRBV7-7 and J usage is TRBJ2-2; the match to TRBD1 covers 9 bases. This CDR3 has 14 residues. The germline gives CDR1 SSHAT, CDR2 FNYEAQ (reference sequence). CDR3 nucleotides: TGTGCTATCCCGGGACAGGGAAGCACCGGGGAGCTGTTTTTT. Protein sequence: CAIPGQGSTGELFF.

In nucleotides, the CDR3 is TGTGCCAGCAGCCCCCAGACAGGGTATAATTCACCCCTCCACTTT. It is translated as CASSPQTGYNSPLHF. The J gene is TRBJ1-6, the V gene TRBV4-2, with TRBD1 identical over 7 bases. Germline assignment: CDR1 LGHNA and CDR2 YNFKEQ. After removal of 4 bases from V and 4 bases from J, the junction contained 4 bases not matched to a gene. The CDR3 has 15 residues.

V and J are TRBV3-1 and TRBJ2-1; 8 positions match TRBD2. Losses at the gene ends were 1 base for V and 5 bases for J; bases not matched to a gene: 10. CDR3 length: 17 amino acids. Germline V gene sequence: CDR1 LGHDT, CDR2 YNNKEL (reference sequence). CDR3 coding DNA: TGTGCCAGCAGCCAAGCTGGAGGGACTAGGAGCCACAATGAGCAGTTCTTC. This encodes CASSQAGGTRSHNEQFF.

V and J are TRBV28 and TRBJ2-7; maybe TRBD1 (5 bases). The CDR3 is 12 amino acids. V dropped 4 bases and J dropped 9 bases, with 13 bases sitting between them. Looked up from germline, CDR1 is MDHEN and CDR2 is SYDVKM. CDR3 residues: CASSWSRAAQYF. CDR3 DNA: TGTGCCAGCAGTTGGTCCAGGGCTGCGCAGTACTTC.

V usage is TRBV28 and J usage is TRBJ2-7; TRBD2 aligns across 11 bases. The CDR3 is 16 residues long. Looked up from germline, CDR1 is MDHEN and CDR2 is SYDVKM. Unmatched junction bases numbered 8, after V lost 6 bases and J lost 1 base. CDR3 region: CASRLRTSGPSYEQYF. The CDR3 coding sequence is TGTGCCAGCAGACTACGGACTAGCGGGCCGTCCTACGAGCAGTACTTC.

This clonotype was seen only a few times. The chain combines TRBV9 with TRBJ2-7; 8 nucleotides align to TRBD2. After removal of 0 bases from V and 5 bases from J, the junction contained 7 bases not matched to a gene. The CDR3 loop spans 15 amino acids. Germline V gene data show CDR1 as SGDLS and CDR2 as YYNGEE. CDR3 sequence (DNA): TGTGCCAGCAGCGTAGGTCTAGCGGGTCAAGACGAGCAGTACTTC. This gives the protein CASSVGLAGQDEQYF.

Notes on this clonotype: A much larger clone lies a single base off, so this may be a read error. This chain links TRBV25-1 with TRBJ2-7; 8 bases align to TRBD1. V lost 3 bases to trimming and J lost 3 bases; unmatched junction nucleotides: 1. The germline gives CDR1 MGHDK, CDR2 SYGVNS. The CDR3 sequence is 13 residues long. CDR3 nucleotides: TGTGCCAGCAGTGATACAGGGGGCTACGAGCAGTACTTC. It codes for CASSDTGGYEQYF.

The chain links TRBV4-1 to TRBJ1-1; D may be TRBD1 (6 bases). This CDR3 is built from 15 residues. In germline, CDR1 is MGHRA, CDR2 YSYEKL. The V end was cut by 1 base, the J end by 1 base, with 10 bases between. The DNA for the CDR3 is TGCGCCAGCAGCCAAGTGCCGACAGGGAACACTGAAGCTTTCTTT. Its translation is CASSQVPTGNTEAFF.

This rearrangement joins TRBV7-2 to TRBJ2-5; D gene uncertain. There are 16 residues in the CDR3. The germline V gene encodes CDR1 SGHTA and CDR2 FQGNSA. V was cut by 1 base and J by 11 bases, with 23 bases left in between. CDR3 in DNA: TGTGCCAGCAGCTTAGTTGACACCTACTCCTACAATGAGCAGTACTTC. This codes for CASSLVDTYSYNEQYF. The whole variable domain, remainder taken from reference TRBV7-2 and TRBJ2-5, is GAGVSQSPSNKVTEKGKDVELRCDPISGHTALYWYRQSLGQGLEFLIYFQGNSAPDKSGLPSDRFSAERTGGSVSTLTIQRTQQEDSAVYLCASSLVDTYSYNEQYFGPGTRLLVL.

This clonotype was counted only a few times. This chain links TRBV6-6 with TRBJ2-5; 10 bases are a match to TRBD2. Trimming took 0 bases from V and 2 from J; bases not matched to a gene: 6. The germline V gene encodes CDR1 MNHNY and CDR2 SVGAGI (reference sequence). This CDR3 spans 17 amino acids. CDR3 region: CASSYSPSGGPQETQYF. The CDR3 coding sequence is TGTGCCAGCAGTTACTCGCCTAGCGGGGGACCTCAAGAGACCCAGTACTTC.

The CDR3 region has the DNA TGTGCCAGCAGGCCTCGACCGACTAGTTCTCCCAATGAGCAGTTCTTC. It yields the protein CASRPRPTSSPNEQFF. J is TRBJ2-1 and V is TRBV27; TRBD2 is a possible D gene (6 bases). The V gene lost 6 bases and the J gene lost 6 bases, with 21 bases spanning the gap. Germline lookup yields CDR1 MNHEY and CDR2 SMNVEV (reference sequence). This CDR3 has 16 amino acids.

V usage is TRBV7-9 and J usage is TRBJ2-5, with D perhaps matching TRBD2 (6 bases). The V end was cut by 2 bases, the J end by 11 bases, with 24 bases between. CDR1 and CDR2 (germline): SEHNR, FQNEAQ (reference sequence). This CDR3 comprises 16 residues. In nucleotides, the CDR3 is TGTGCCAGCAGCTTACGGTCGGCGGGGTACTACAATGAGCAGTACTTC. This gives the protein CASSLRSAGYYNEQYF.

The chain combines TRBV29-1 with TRBJ2-7, with 11 nucleotides matching TRBD2. V lost 4 bases, J lost 4 bases, and 6 bases stayed unmatched. The CDR3 loop spans 14 amino acids. Germline V gene sequence: CDR1 SQVTM, CDR2 ANQGSEA. This CDR3 is CSVATLAGGYEQYF. Here the CDR3 DNA reads TGCAGCGTTGCTACGTTAGCGGGAGGGTACGAGCAGTACTTC.

There are a few counts of this clonotype. The chain recombines TRBV20-1 with TRBJ1-6; possible D gene TRBD1, 6 bases. The CDR3 length is 14 residues. Germline values: CDR1 DFQATT, CDR2 SNEGSKA (reference sequence). Trimming left V 6 bases short and J 4 bases short, with 13 bases between. The CDR3: CSAYPGQYNSPLHF. CDR3 nucleotides: TGCAGTGCATATCCGGGACAATATAATTCACCCCTCCACTTT.

J is TRBJ1-2 and V is TRBV19, with 10 bases identical to TRBD1. Germline trimming cut 3 bases from V and 0 bases from J; bases unmatched to any gene: 10. CDR1 and CDR2 (germline): LNHDA, SQIVND (reference sequence). The CDR3 has 18 residues. The CDR3 DNA reads TGTGCCAGTAGTATCCGGGGACAGGGGCTCTGGGCTAACTATGGCTACACCTTC. Amino acids: CASSIRGQGLWANYGYTF.

The chain links TRBV12-3 or TRBV12-4 to TRBJ1-2, with 7 bases that match TRBD1. The ends lost 7 bases at V and 7 bases at J; junction bases unmatched: 9. The CDR3 length is 13 residues. Written as DNA, the CDR3 is TGTGCCAGCACCCTAGAGACAGGGCTTGGCTACACCTTC. This gives the protein CASTLETGLGYTF.

The genes are TRBV2 and TRBJ1-5, with a weak D call TRBD1 (5 bases). The length of the CDR3 is 13 residues. Germline V gene data show CDR1 as SNHLY and CDR2 as FYNNEI. Trimming cost V 6 bases and J 1 base, with 7 bases left between them. CDR3 loop: CASRGPSNQPQHF. The CDR3 DNA is TGTGCCAGCAGGGGACCGAGCAATCAGCCCCAGCATTTT.

The chain has TRBV10-3 and TRBJ1-1, with D possibly being TRBD1 (5 bases). Trimming took 0 bases from V and 4 from J, leaving 12 bases between them. CDR1 and CDR2 (germline): ENHRY, SYGVKD. The CDR3 contains 15 residues. CDR3 nucleotides: TGTGCCATCAGTGAGTCGCAGGGCCAGGGCACTGAAGCTTTCTTT. This codes for CAISESQGQGTEAFF.

This clonotype was seen more than once but under ten times. The CDR3 DNA follows: TGTGCCAGCAGCTTAGACACTCTGCAGCACTATGGCTACACCTTC. This gives the protein CASSLDTLQHYGYTF. The chain has TRBV7-4 and TRBJ1-2; D remains unclear. In germline, CDR1 is SGHVT, CDR2 SQSDAQ. CDR3 length equals 15 residues. Trimming shortened V by 1 base and J by 3 bases, and 12 bases separated the two germline ends.

This chain uses TRBV10-3 with TRBJ2-3; D gene ambiguous. CDR3 size: 19 residues. Trimming pared 0 bases from V and 6 bases from J, leaving 25 bases between. Looked up from germline, CDR1 is ENHRY and CDR2 is SYGVKD. The CDR3: CAISESRRCLAPAADTQYF. CDR3 in DNA: TGTGCCATCAGTGAGTCTCGGCGTTGTTTAGCCCCAGCCGCGGATACGCAGTATTTT.

This clonotype was detected many times. The chain has TRBV4-2 and TRBJ2-7; TRBD2 aligns across 8 bases. The CDR3 is 14 amino acids. V lost 3 bases, J lost 5 bases, and 6 bases stayed unmatched. CDR1 is LGHNA and CDR2 is YNFKEQ in the germline V gene. The CDR3 sequence: CASSQGLEYDEQYF. CDR3 coding DNA: TGTGCCAGCAGCCAGGGACTAGAGTATGACGAGCAGTACTTC.

The CDR3 DNA reads TGTGCCAGCAGGAAGGGTGATCAAGGGAACACCATATATTTT. It codes for CASRKGDQGNTIYF. The V gene is TRBV28, the J gene TRBJ1-3, with D hard to call. The V end lost 6 bases, the J end lost 7 bases, and 16 bases lay between the germline ends. This CDR3 spans 14 amino acids. Looked up from germline, CDR1 is MDHEN and CDR2 is SYDVKM.